One and the same sample provided the 10 T cell receptor beta chains below, sequenced in a study of PD-1 blockade in mismatch repair-deficient tumors (dated by TCRdb to 2015 to 2018). Libraries were constructed by the immunoSEQ multiplex PCR assay. Sourced from immuneACCESS, this table was stored by TCRdb with only in-frame sequences that have V and J called. A share of the clones is absent; for the studies checked, an unresolved V gene accounts for under half, and the remainder has no known explanation. The sample contains 120,000 or so clones, roughly 90% of them found a single time. 12% of the sample lies in the top ten. The sample consisted of peripheral blood, taken 70 to 72 weeks after starting pembrolizumab. Receptors were obtained from an adult with mismatch repair-deficient cancer.

As to this clone: One junction end disagrees with the germline gene, perhaps due to a read error. The gene calls are TRBV7-3 and TRBJ2-2; TRBD2 might be the D (6 bases). Germline CDR1 is SGHTA and CDR2 is FQGTGA. The CDR3 runs 18 residues. This CDR3 is CASSLTGLPAGNTGELFF. CDR3 nucleotide sequence: TGTGCCAGCAGCCTAACCGGACTACCCGCGGGAAACACCGGGGAGCTGTTTTTT.

The rearrangement uses TRBV4-1 and TRBJ2-2; 7 bases are a match to TRBD2. CDR1 is MGHRA and CDR2 is YSYEKL in the germline V gene. The CDR3 is 17 residues long. V shed 3 bases, J shed 5 bases, and the junction held 12 bases outside the gene matches. CDR3 sequence reads: CASSHQTSRTRTGELFF. Written as DNA, the CDR3 is TGCGCCAGCAGCCACCAGACATCTAGGACTAGAACCGGGGAGCTGTTTTTT.

The chain uses TRBV10-3 and TRBJ2-1, with 9 positions matching TRBD1. Germline CDR1 reads ENHRY; CDR2 reads SYGVKD. This CDR3 is built from 16 residues. V dropped 9 bases and J dropped 5; count of bases not matched to a gene: 14. CDR3 coding DNA: TGTGCCATTCGCCCCGACGGGACAGGGATTCACAATGAGCAGTTCTTC. It is translated as CAIRPDGTGIHNEQFF.

J is TRBJ2-7 and V is TRBV10-2; D might be TRBD2 (6 bases). CDR3 length: 13 residues. Looked up from germline, CDR1 is WSHSY and CDR2 is SAAADI. Trimming took off 3 bases at V and 6 bases at J, with 12 bases between the two ends. CDR3 nucleotide sequence: TGCGCCAGCAGTGATCGGCCGGGACTCGAGCAGTACTTC. Amino acid sequence: CASSDRPGLEQYF.

The rearrangement joins TRBV30 to TRBJ2-7; 9 positions match TRBD2. The ends lost 0 bases at V and 0 bases at J; junction bases unmatched: 6. The germline CDR1 and CDR2 sequences are GTSNPN and SVGIG (reference sequence). The CDR3 runs to 16 residues. This CDR3 is CAWSVGTSFASYEQYF. CDR3 bases: TGTGCCTGGAGTGTAGGGACTAGCTTCGCCTCCTACGAGCAGTACTTC.

The chain uses TRBV4-3 and TRBJ1-2; 10 positions match TRBD1. Germline loops: CDR1 LGHNA, CDR2 YSLEER. The CDR3 extends over 15 amino acids. V was clipped by 0 bases and J by 6 bases; unmatched bases: 4. The CDR3 is CASSQEWGTGDGYTF. The CDR3 DNA sequence: TGCGCCAGCAGCCAAGAGTGGGGGACAGGGGATGGCTACACCTTC.

The chain links TRBV19 to TRBJ2-1, with a weak D call TRBD1 (5 bases). Germline assignment: CDR1 LNHDA and CDR2 SQIVND (reference sequence). This CDR3 contains 16 residues. The V end lost 7 bases, the J end lost 6 bases, and 22 bases lay between the germline ends. CDR3 loop: CASTTQSGRAFNEQFF. CDR3 DNA sequence: TGTGCCAGTACCACCCAATCGGGCAGGGCATTCAATGAGCAGTTCTTC.

The rearrangement links TRBV28 to TRBJ2-7, with 10 bases fitting TRBD1. Trimming at V came to 6 bases and at J to 7 bases, leaving 9 bases not matched to a gene. The germline V gene has CDR1 MDHEN and CDR2 SYDVKM. The CDR3 is 14 residues long. CDR3: CASSMGQGIWEQYF. The DNA of the CDR3 is TGTGCCAGCAGCATGGGACAGGGGATTTGGGAGCAGTACTTC.

In DNA, the CDR3 is TGTGCCAGCAGCTCCTCATATCAGCCCCAGCATTTT. The encoded protein is CASSSSYQPQHF. The gene calls are TRBV7-9 and TRBJ1-5; D ambiguous. Germline CDR1 SEHNR, CDR2 FQNEAQ (reference sequence). V lost 4 bases, J lost 5 bases, and 6 bases lay in between. The CDR3 consists of 12 residues.

V and J are TRBV7-9 and TRBJ2-3; TRBD2 matches at 9 bases. Germline-derived CDR1 and CDR2 are SEHNR and FQNEAQ (reference sequence). After removal of 5 bases from V and 4 bases from J, the junction contained 4 bases not matched to a gene. The CDR3 is 14 amino acids. The CDR3 loop is CASSPEREADTQYF. The CDR3 DNA follows: TGTGCCAGCAGCCCCGAGCGGGAGGCAGATACGCAGTATTTT. Variable domain in full (rest from reference TRBV7-9 and TRBJ2-3): DTGVSQNPRHKITKRGQNVTFRCDPISEHNRLYWYRQTLGQGPEFLTYFQNEAQLEKSRLLSDRFSAERPKGSFSTLEIQRTEQGDSAMYLCASSPEREADTQYFGPGTRLTVL.